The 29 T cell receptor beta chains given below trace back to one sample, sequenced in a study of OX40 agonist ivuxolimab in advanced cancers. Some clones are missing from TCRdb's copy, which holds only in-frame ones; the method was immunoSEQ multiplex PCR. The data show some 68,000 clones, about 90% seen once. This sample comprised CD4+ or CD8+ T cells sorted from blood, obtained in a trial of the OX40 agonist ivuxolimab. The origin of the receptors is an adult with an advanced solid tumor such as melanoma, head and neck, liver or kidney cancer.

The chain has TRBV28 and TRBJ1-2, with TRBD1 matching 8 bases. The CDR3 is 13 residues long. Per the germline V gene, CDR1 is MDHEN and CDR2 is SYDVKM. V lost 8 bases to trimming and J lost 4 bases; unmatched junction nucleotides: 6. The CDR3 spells CASGAGGPYGYTF. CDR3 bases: TGTGCCAGCGGGGCAGGGGGCCCCTATGGCTACACCTTC.

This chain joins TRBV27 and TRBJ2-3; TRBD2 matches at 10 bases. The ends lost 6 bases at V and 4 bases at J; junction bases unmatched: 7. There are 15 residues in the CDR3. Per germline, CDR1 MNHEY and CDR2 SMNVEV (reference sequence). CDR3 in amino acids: CASRLAGAPSDTQYF. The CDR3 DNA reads TGTGCCAGCAGGCTAGCGGGAGCCCCTTCAGATACGCAGTATTTT.

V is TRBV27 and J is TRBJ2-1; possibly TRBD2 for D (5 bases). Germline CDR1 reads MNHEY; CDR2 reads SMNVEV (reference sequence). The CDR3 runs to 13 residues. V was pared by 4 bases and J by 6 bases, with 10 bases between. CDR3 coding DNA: TGTGCCAGCAGTTCCGCCAGCGGCAATGAGCAGTTCTTC. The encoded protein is CASSSASGNEQFF.

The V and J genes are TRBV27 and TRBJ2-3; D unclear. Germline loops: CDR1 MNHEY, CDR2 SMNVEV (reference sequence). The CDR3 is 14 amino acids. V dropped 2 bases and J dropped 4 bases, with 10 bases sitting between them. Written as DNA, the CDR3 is TGTGCCAGCAGTTTAAGTCTAGTCTCAGATACGCAGTATTTT. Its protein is CASSLSLVSDTQYF.

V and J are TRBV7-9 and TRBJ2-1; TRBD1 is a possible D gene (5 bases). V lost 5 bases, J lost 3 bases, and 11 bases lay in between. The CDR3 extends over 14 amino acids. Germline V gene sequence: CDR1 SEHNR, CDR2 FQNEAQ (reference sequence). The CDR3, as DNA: TGTGCCAGCAGCCTAGGGGCAGACTACAATGAGCAGTTCTTC. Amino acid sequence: CASSLGADYNEQFF.

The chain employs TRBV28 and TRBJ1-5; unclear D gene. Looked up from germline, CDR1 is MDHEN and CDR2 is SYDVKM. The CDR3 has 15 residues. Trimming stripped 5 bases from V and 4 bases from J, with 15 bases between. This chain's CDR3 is CASSTTMHWNQPQHF. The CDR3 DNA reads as TGTGCCAGCAGTACCACGATGCACTGGAATCAGCCCCAGCATTTT. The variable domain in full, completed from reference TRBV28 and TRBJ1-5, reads DVKVTQSSRYLVKRTGEKVFLECVQDMDHENMFWYRQDPGLGLRLIYFSYDVKMKEKGDIPEGYSVSREKKERFSLILESASTNQTSMYLCASSTTMHWNQPQHFGDGTRLSIL.

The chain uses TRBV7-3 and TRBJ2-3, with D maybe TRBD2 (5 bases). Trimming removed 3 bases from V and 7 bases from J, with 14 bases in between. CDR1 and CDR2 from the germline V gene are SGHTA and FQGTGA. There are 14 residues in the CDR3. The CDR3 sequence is CASSFAGGSNTQYF. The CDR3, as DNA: TGTGCCAGCAGCTTCGCGGGTGGATCGAATACGCAGTATTTT. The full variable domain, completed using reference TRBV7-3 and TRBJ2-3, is GAGVSQTPSNKVTEKGKYVELRCDPISGHTALYWYRQSLGQGPEFLIYFQGTGAADDSGLPNDRFFAVRPEGSVSTLKIQRTERGDSAVYLCASSFAGGSNTQYFGPGTRLTVL.

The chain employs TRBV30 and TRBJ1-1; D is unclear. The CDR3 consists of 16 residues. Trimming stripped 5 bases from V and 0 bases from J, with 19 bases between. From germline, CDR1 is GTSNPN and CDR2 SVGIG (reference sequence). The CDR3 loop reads CAWDPVLRRVNTEAFF. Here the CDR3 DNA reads TGTGCCTGGGATCCGGTCCTTAGACGGGTGAACACTGAAGCTTTCTTT.

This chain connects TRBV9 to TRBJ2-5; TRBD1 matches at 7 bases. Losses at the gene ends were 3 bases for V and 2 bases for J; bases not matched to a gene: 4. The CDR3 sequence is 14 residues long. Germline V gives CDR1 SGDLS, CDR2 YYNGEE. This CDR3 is CASSGPGGQETQYF. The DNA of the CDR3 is TGTGCCAGCAGCGGACCAGGGGGTCAAGAGACCCAGTACTTC.

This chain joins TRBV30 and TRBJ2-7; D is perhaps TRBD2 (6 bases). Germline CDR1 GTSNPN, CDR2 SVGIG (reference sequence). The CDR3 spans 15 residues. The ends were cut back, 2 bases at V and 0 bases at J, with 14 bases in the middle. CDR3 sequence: CAWSSAGSLSYEQYF. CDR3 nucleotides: TGTGCCTGGAGTTCCGCGGGATCCCTCTCCTACGAGCAGTACTTC. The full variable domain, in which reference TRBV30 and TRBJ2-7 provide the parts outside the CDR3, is SQTIHQWPATLVQPVGSPLSLECTVEGTSNPNLYWYRQAAGRGLQLLFYSVGIGQISSEVPQNLSASRPQDRQFILSSKKLLLSDSGFYLCAWSSAGSLSYEQYFGPGTRLTVT.

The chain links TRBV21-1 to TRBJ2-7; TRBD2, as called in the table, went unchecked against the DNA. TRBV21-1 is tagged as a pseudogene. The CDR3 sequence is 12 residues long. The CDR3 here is CARSGPGDEQYF. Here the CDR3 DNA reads TGTGCCCGTAGCGGTCCCGGGGACGAGCAGTACTTC.

The CDR3 DNA reads as TGTGCCAGCAGTTTATCCAACCAAGAGACCCAGTACTTC. Translating it yields CASSLSNQETQYF. The V gene is TRBV28, the J gene TRBJ2-5; D is undetermined. The CDR3 totals 13 residues. Looked up from germline, CDR1 is MDHEN and CDR2 is SYDVKM. The V end lost 1 base, the J end lost 0 bases, and 3 bases lay between the germline ends.

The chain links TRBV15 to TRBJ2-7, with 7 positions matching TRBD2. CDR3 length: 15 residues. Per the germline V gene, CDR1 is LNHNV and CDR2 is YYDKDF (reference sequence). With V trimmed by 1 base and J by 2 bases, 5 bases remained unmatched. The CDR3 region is CATSRVGGGPYEQYF. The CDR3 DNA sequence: TGTGCCACCAGCAGAGTGGGGGGAGGGCCCTACGAGCAGTACTTC.

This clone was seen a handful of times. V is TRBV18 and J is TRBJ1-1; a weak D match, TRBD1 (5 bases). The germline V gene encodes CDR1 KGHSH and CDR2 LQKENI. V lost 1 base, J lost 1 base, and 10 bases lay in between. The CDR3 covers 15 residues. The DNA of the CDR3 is TGTGCCAGCTCACCACGGCAGGGCGGGAACACTGAAGCTTTCTTT. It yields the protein CASSPRQGGNTEAFF.

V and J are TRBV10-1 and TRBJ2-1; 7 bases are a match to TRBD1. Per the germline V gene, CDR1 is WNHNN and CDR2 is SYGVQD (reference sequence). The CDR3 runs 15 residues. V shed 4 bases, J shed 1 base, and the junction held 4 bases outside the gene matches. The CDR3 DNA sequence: TGCGCCAGCAGTGTGGGACAGATATCCTACAATGAGCAGTTCTTC. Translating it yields CASSVGQISYNEQFF.

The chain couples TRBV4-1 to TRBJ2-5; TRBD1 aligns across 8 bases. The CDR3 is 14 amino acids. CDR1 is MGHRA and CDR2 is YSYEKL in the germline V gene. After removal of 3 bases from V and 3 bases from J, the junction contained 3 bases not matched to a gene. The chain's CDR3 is CASSHQGAKETQYF. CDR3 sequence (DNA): TGCGCCAGCAGCCACCAGGGGGCGAAAGAGACCCAGTACTTC.

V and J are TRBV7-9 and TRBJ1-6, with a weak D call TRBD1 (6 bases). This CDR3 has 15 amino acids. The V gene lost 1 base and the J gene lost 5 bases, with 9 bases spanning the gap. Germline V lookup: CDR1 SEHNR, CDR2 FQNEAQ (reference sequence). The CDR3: CASSLGGQNNSPLHF. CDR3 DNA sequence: TGTGCCAGCAGCTTAGGCGGACAGAATAATTCACCCCTCCACTTT.

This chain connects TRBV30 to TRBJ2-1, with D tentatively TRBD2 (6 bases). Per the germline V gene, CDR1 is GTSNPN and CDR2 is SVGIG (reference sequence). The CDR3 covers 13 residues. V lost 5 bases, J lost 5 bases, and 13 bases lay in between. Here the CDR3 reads CAWVTSLNNEQFF. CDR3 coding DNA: TGTGCCTGGGTCACTAGCCTGAACAATGAGCAGTTCTTC.

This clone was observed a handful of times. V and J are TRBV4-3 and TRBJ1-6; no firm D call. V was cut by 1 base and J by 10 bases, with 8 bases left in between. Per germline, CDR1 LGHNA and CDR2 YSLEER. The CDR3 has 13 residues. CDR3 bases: TGCGCCAGCAGCCAAGGGTTTGGCTCACCCCTCCACTTT. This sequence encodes CASSQGFGSPLHF.

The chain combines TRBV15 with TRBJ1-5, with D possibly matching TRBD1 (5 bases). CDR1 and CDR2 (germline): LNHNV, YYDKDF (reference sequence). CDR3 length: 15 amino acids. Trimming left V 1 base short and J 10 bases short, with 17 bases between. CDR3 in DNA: TGTGCCACCAGCAGAGCTGGCGCGACGGGGGTACCCCAGCATTTT. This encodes CATSRAGATGVPQHF.

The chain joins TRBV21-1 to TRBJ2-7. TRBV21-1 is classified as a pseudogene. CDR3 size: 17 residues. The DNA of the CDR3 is TGTGCCAGCAGCAAGGGGAAGAAGACCCAACGAAACCACGAGCAGTACTTC. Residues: CASSKGKKTQRNHEQYF.

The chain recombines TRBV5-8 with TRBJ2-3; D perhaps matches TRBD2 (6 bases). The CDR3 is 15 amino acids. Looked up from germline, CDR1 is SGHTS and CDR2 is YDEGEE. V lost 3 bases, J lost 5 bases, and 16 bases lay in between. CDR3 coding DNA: TGTGCCAGCAGCTCTGGGACTCCCCGGGGAGATACGCAGTATTTT. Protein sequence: CASSSGTPRGDTQYF.

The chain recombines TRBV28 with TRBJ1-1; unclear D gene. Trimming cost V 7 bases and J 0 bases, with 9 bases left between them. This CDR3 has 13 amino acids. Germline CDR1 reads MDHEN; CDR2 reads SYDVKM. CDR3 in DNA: TGTGCCAGCACCCGGGAACTGAACACTGAAGCTTTCTTT. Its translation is CASTRELNTEAFF.

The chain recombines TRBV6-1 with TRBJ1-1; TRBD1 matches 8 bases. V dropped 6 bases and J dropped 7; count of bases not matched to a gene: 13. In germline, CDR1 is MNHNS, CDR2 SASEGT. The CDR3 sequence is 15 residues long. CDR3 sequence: CASRGGQVLLGEAFF. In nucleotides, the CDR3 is TGTGCCAGCAGGGGGGGACAGGTCTTATTGGGTGAAGCTTTCTTT.

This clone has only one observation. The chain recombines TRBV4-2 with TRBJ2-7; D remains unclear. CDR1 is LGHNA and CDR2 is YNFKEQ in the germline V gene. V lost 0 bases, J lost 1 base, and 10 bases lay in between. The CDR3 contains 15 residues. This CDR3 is CASSQDRRRSYEQYF. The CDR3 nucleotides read TGTGCCAGCAGCCAAGATCGCAGGCGATCCTACGAGCAGTACTTC.

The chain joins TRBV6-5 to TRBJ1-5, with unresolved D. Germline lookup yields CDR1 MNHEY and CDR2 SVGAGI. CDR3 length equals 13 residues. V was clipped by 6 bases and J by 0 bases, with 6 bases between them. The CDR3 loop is CASSPNSNQPQHF. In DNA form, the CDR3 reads TGTGCCAGCAGCCCGAATAGCAATCAGCCCCAGCATTTT.

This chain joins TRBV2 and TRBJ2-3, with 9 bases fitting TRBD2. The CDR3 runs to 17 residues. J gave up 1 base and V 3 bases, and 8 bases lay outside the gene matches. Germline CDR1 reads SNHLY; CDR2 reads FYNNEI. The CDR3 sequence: CASSDWASGMGTDTQYF. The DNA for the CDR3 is TGTGCCAGCAGTGATTGGGCTAGCGGGATGGGCACAGATACGCAGTATTTT.

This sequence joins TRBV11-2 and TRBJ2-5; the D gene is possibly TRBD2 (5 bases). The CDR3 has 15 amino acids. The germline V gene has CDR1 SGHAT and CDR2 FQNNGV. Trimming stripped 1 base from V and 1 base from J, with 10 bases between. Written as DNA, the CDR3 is TGTGCCAGCAGCTTAGGGGCTGGAGGCCAAGAGACCCAGTACTTC. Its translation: CASSLGAGGQETQYF.

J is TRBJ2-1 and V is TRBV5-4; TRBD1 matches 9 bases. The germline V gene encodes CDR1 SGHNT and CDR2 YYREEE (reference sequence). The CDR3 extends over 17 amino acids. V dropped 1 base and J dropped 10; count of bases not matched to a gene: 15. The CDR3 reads CASSLSSGDRERREQFF. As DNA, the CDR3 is TGTGCCAGCAGCTTGTCGAGTGGGGACAGGGAGCGGCGGGAGCAGTTCTTC.